Included here is one T cell receptor (beta chain) sequence, with context. Authors' analysis steps: Using reference gene primer amplification, nucleated cell counts were estimated. Only in-frame clones appear in the TCRdb table, and some are missing; sequencing was by immunoSEQ multiplex PCR. D and trimming come from the DNA, and the V and J calls and clone size come from that table. The top ten hold approximately 3.1% of the sample, which has 300,000 to 400,000 clones, over 70% seen once. With 4 bases clipped from V and 6 bases from J, the junction kept 7 bases outside the gene matches. The CDR3 contains 15 residues. CDR1 is MNHEY, CDR2 SVGEGT, per germline. These data originate in a study of blood T cell repertoires in COVID-19. About the research overall: Samples of COVID-19 (acute and convalescent) were obtained from the United States, Italy and Spain. T cells, B-cell-depleted T cells, or PBMCs provided the cDNA or gDNA that served as material.

This clonotype was sampled from a man aged 25 to 40 with active or convalescent COVID-19. This chain connects TRBV6-2 or TRBV6-3 to TRBJ1-5; 9 nucleotides agree with TRBD1. The sequenced sample consisted of peripheral blood. DNA for the CDR3: TGTGCCAGCAGTTCCAGGGACAGGGTTAGTCAGCCCCAGCATTTT. Translated: CASSSRDRVSQPQHF.